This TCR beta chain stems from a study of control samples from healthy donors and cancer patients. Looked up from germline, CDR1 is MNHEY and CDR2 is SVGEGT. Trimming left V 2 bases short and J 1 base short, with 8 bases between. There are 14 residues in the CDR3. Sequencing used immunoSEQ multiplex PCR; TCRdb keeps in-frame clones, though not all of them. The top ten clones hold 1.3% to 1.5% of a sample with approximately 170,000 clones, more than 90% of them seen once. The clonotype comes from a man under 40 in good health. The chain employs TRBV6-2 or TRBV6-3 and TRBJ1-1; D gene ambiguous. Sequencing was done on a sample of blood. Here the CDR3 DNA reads TGTGCCAGCAGTTACGGCAGAGCGAACACTGAAGCTTTCTTT. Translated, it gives CASSYGRANTEAFF.